A single sample is the source of the 21 T cell receptor beta chains below, sequenced in a study of beta chain features in type 1 diabetes. Broader study findings: All four CD4+ subsets from Type 1 diabetes patients carried moderately but significantly shorter TCRB CDR3s.

For these TCRs, the target antigens are not known. The sequenced template was cDNA made from the entire isolated RNA. TCRdb's table, derived via immunoSEQ multiplex PCR, lists solely in-frame clones and lacks some. Seen here are 300,000 to 400,000 clones, around 10% observed once, and the top ten hold about 0.64%. The sequencing input was central memory CD4+ T cells from blood. The source is a man aged 25-45 years with type 1 diabetes.

This clone has more than one count but fewer than ten. The chain is built from TRBV11-2 and TRBJ2-7; 13 bases map to TRBD2. From germline, CDR1 is SGHAT and CDR2 FQNNGV. The V segment lost 5 bases and the J segment 4 bases; nucleotides outside the gene matches: 8. The CDR3 is 16 amino acids. CDR3 region: CASSLTTSGRRYEQYF. The CDR3 DNA reads TGTGCCAGCAGCCTAACGACTAGCGGGAGGAGATACGAGCAGTACTTC.

This clone was detected only a few times. The rearrangement joins TRBV18 to TRBJ1-1, with D possibly matching TRBD1 (6 bases). In germline, CDR1 is KGHSH, CDR2 LQKENI. The length of the CDR3 is 14 residues. V lost 4 bases and J 0 bases, leaving 9 bases between the germline ends. In DNA, the CDR3 is TGTGCCAGCTCACTGGGACACGTGAACACTGAAGCTTTCTTT. This encodes CASSLGHVNTEAFF.

As to this clone: No conserved phenylalanine or tryptophan ends this CDR3, so it is likely a read error. The limits of the CDR3 on the DNA are not certain, so only TCRdb's listed CDR3 is given. J is TRBJ2-3 and V is TRBV20-1; the table's D call TRBD2 went unverified against the DNA. The germline V gene encodes CDR1 DFQATT and CDR2 SNEGSKA (reference sequence). A total of 10 residues make up the CDR3, ends included. The CDR3 loop reads CSAGTFYPFL.

This clone has only a few counts. This CDR3 reads CASSLGGKAYNEQFF. The CDR3 region has the DNA TGTGCCAGCAGCTTGGGTGGTAAAGCCTACAATGAGCAGTTCTTC. This sequence joins TRBV7-9 and TRBJ2-1; D is unresolved. The CDR3 is 15 amino acids. CDR1 is SEHNR and CDR2 is FQNEAQ in the germline V gene (reference sequence). V was trimmed by 3 bases and J by 2 bases, leaving 11 bases between them.

As concerns this clone: At one of its ends the junction is not consistent with the germline gene, which may arise from a read error. The rearrangement links TRBV7-2 to TRBJ2-1; D is uncertain. Germline V gene sequence: CDR1 SGHTA, CDR2 FQGNSA. The length of the CDR3 is 15 residues. CDR3 sequence: CASTLDIYSYNEQFF. In nucleotides, the CDR3 is TGTGCCAGCACCTTAGACATTTACTCCTACAATGAGCAGTTCTTC.

The chain employs TRBV30 and TRBJ1-5, with 7 positions matching TRBD1. CDR3 length: 16 amino acids. The germline V gene encodes CDR1 GTSNPN and CDR2 SVGIG (reference sequence). V trimming: 5 bases; J trimming: 3 bases; junction bases outside the gene matches: 13. The CDR3 here is CAWSGFRQGNNQPQHF. CDR3 coding DNA: TGTGCCTGGTCCGGATTTAGACAGGGCAACAATCAGCCCCAGCATTTT.

This clone was detected many times. The chain combines TRBV5-6 with TRBJ2-2; the match to TRBD1 covers 9 bases. This CDR3 is built from 12 residues. V dropped 4 bases and J dropped 14; count of bases not matched to a gene: 6. CDR1 is SGHDT and CDR2 is YYEEEE in the germline V gene. CDR3 in amino acids: CASSVGQGKLFF. CDR3 DNA sequence: TGTGCCAGCAGCGTGGGACAGGGTAAACTGTTTTTT.

This clone was observed a handful of times. The sample carries other DNA sequences with the same CDR3. The chain recombines TRBV30 with TRBJ2-1; no clear D. CDR1 GTSNPN and CDR2 SVGIG come from the germline V gene (reference sequence). V was shortened by 3 bases and J by 0 bases, with 9 bases between the two germline ends. This CDR3 is built from 14 residues. The CDR3 region is CAWRGISSYNEQFF. In nucleotides, the CDR3 is TGTGCCTGGAGGGGGATAAGCTCCTACAATGAGCAGTTCTTC.

CDR3 sequence: CASSTTSGYGTDTQYF. DNA of the CDR3: TGCGCCAGCAGCACGACTAGCGGGTATGGGACAGATACGCAGTATTTT. This chain uses TRBV5-1 with TRBJ2-3; 10 bases map to TRBD2. The CDR3 totals 16 residues. Germline V lookup: CDR1 SGHRS, CDR2 YFSETQ. Trimming cost V 4 bases and J 3 bases; bases outside gene matches: 8.

This clone was picked up a small number of times. V and J are TRBV6-5 and TRBJ2-7, with 7 bases that match TRBD1. CDR3 length: 16 residues. Germline lookup yields CDR1 MNHEY and CDR2 SVGAGI. Unmatched junction bases numbered 8, after V lost 0 bases and J lost 3 bases. CDR3 amino acids: CASSYSTGASFYEQYF. In nucleotides, the CDR3 is TGTGCCAGCAGTTACTCTACAGGGGCTTCTTTCTACGAGCAGTACTTC.

The table lists this clone with a few counts. The V call is TRBV11-2, the J call TRBJ2-1; D is undetermined. The CDR3 runs 14 residues. Trimming removed 0 bases at V and 5 bases at J, with 8 bases between. CDR1 is SGHAT, CDR2 FQNNGV, per germline. The CDR3 sequence: CASSLDGFHNEQFF. The DNA of the CDR3 is TGTGCCAGCAGCTTAGATGGCTTTCACAATGAGCAGTTCTTC. Full variable domain (outside the CDR3, taken from reference TRBV11-2 and TRBJ2-1): EAGVAQSPRYKIIEKRQSVAFWCNPISGHATLYWYQQILGQGPKLLIQFQNNGVVDDSQLPKDRFSAERLKGVDSTLKIQPAKLEDSAVYLCASSLDGFHNEQFFGPGTRLTVL.

This clone was recorded at least ten times. Other DNA variants within this sample encode the same CDR3. The chain employs TRBV11-2 and TRBJ2-1, with TRBD1 matching over 8 bases. Unmatched junction bases numbered 2, after V lost 0 bases and J lost 4 bases. CDR1 is SGHAT and CDR2 is FQNNGV in the germline V gene. The CDR3 contains 15 residues. The CDR3 DNA follows: TGTGCCAGCAGCTTAGACAGGGGGCCTTACAATGAGCAGTTCTTC. Translation gives CASSLDRGPYNEQFF.

This clone was detected only a few times. CDR3 sequence (DNA): TGTGCCAGCAGCTTAAAAGCGGGAGGGGACTACGAGCAGTACTTC. Residues: CASSLKAGGDYEQYF. The genes are TRBV7-3 and TRBJ2-7; 10 nucleotides match TRBD2. CDR3 length: 15 residues. After removal of 1 base from V and 3 bases from J, the junction contained 3 bases not matched to a gene. CDR1 and CDR2 from the germline V gene are SGHTA and FQGTGA.

In this sample, this clone turned up many times. The V gene is TRBV19, the J gene TRBJ1-5, with unresolved D. V shed 6 bases and J shed 11 bases, with 20 bases lying between them. Germline CDR1 and CDR2: LNHDA and SQIVND (reference sequence). This CDR3 has 14 residues. CDR3 residues: CASSIRTEEEAQHF. The CDR3 bases are TGTGCCAGTAGCATCCGGACCGAGGAGGAGGCCCAGCATTTT.

This clone was seen a handful of times. This specimen includes other DNA sequences encoding the same CDR3. This CDR3 reads CASSSGQGYGYTF. The CDR3 DNA sequence: TGTGCCAGCAGTTCAGGGCAGGGCTATGGCTACACCTTC. This rearrangement joins TRBV28 to TRBJ1-2, with D tentatively TRBD1 (5 bases). Per germline, CDR1 MDHEN and CDR2 SYDVKM. The length of the CDR3 is 13 residues. V gave up 4 bases and J gave up 4 bases, with 10 bases separating them.

V gene TRBV29-1 combines with J gene TRBJ2-1, with 9 bases fitting TRBD1. The V gene's germline CDR1 is SQVTM and CDR2 ANQGSEA. V lost 4 bases and J lost 6; bases outside the gene matches: 10. The CDR3 spans 15 residues. CDR3 in amino acids: CSVAYPGQGFNEQFF. In DNA form, the CDR3 reads TGCAGCGTTGCCTATCCCGGACAGGGGTTCAATGAGCAGTTCTTC.

This clone was counted a few times. Since a far larger clone is one base different, this is likely a read error. The chain joins TRBV4-2 to TRBJ2-7; TRBD2 matches at 7 bases. CDR1 is LGHNA, CDR2 YNFKEQ, per germline. The trim removed 5 bases at V and 2 bases at J, leaving 6 bases unmatched. This CDR3 spans 14 amino acids. The DNA of the CDR3 is TGTGCCAGCAGCACGTCCGGGACTACCTACGAGCAGTACTTC. Amino acids: CASSTSGTTYEQYF.

V usage is TRBV18 and J usage is TRBJ2-5, with D perhaps matching TRBD1 (5 bases). CDR3 length: 11 residues. The V gene's germline CDR1 is KGHSH and CDR2 LQKENI. The V and J ends lost 6 bases and 11 bases respectively, with 13 bases between them. The CDR3 DNA reads as TGTGCCAGCTCTCCCGACAGAGAGCAGTACTTC. It codes for CASSPDREQYF. Looking up the rest from reference TRBV18 and TRBJ2-5 gives the full variable domain: NAGVMQNPRHLVRRRGQEARLRCSPMKGHSHVYWYRQLPEEGLKFMVYLQKENIIDESGMPKERFSAEFPKEGPSILRIQQVVRGDSAAYFCASSPDREQYFGPGTRLLVL.

The chain couples TRBV7-2 to TRBJ2-7, with TRBD1 identical over 10 bases. This CDR3 spans 15 amino acids. From germline, CDR1 is SGHTA and CDR2 FQGNSA. J gave up 6 bases and V 1 base, and 6 bases lay outside the gene matches. CDR3 DNA sequence: TGTGCCAGCAGCTTAGTGGGACAGGGGAAGGGCGAGCAGTACTTC. Amino acid sequence: CASSLVGQGKGEQYF.

This clone was recorded a few times. J is TRBJ1-5 and V is TRBV27; D is undetermined. The V end was cut by 6 bases, the J end by 3 bases, with 6 bases between. The CDR3 length is 12 residues. Germline V gene sequence: CDR1 MNHEY, CDR2 SMNVEV (reference sequence). DNA of the CDR3: TGTGCCAGCAGCTACTCCAATCAGCCCCAGCATTTT. Translating gives CASSYSNQPQHF.

The J gene is TRBJ2-7, the V gene TRBV11-2; 8 positions match TRBD1. After removal of 3 bases from V and 8 bases from J, the junction contained 3 bases not matched to a gene. The CDR3 is 12 amino acids. The germline V gene has CDR1 SGHAT and CDR2 FQNNGV. The CDR3 reads CASSFGQGQQYF. The CDR3 coding sequence is TGTGCCAGCAGCTTTGGACAGGGTCAGCAGTACTTC.